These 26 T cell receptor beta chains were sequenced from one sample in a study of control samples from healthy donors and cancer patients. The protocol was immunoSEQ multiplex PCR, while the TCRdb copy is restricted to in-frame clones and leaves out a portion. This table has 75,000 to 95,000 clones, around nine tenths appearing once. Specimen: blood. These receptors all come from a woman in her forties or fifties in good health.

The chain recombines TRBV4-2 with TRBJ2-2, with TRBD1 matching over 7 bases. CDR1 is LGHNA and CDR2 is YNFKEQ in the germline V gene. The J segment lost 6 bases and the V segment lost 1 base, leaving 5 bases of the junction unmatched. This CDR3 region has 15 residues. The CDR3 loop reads CASSQVLGQAGELFF. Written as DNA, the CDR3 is TGTGCCAGCAGCCAAGTTTTAGGACAGGCCGGGGAGCTGTTTTTT.

The CDR3 nucleotides read TGTGCCAGCAGCTTAACAGGAACGCAGTATTTT. This encodes CASSLTGTQYF. V is TRBV11-2 and J is TRBJ2-3, with a weak D call TRBD1 (5 bases). This CDR3 has 11 residues. V was clipped by 2 bases and J by 9 bases, with 6 bases between them. Germline loops: CDR1 SGHAT, CDR2 FQNNGV.

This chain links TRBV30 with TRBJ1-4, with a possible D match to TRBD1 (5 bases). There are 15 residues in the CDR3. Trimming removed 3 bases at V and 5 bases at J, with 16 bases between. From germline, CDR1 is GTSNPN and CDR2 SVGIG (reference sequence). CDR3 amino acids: CAWSPGTLRNEKLFF. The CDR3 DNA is TGTGCCTGGAGCCCAGGGACCCTCCGGAATGAAAAACTGTTTTTT.

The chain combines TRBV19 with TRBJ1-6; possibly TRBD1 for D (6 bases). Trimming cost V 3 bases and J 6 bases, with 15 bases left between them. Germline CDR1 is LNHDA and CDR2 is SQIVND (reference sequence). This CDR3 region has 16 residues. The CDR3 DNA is TGTGCCAGTAGTATCCAGGGGACCCGGGGTAATTCACCCCTCCACTTT. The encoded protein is CASSIQGTRGNSPLHF.

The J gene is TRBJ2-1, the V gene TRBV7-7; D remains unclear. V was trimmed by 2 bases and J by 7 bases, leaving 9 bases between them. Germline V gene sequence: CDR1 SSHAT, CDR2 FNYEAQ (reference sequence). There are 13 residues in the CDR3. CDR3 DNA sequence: TGTGCCAGCAGCTTACGGGCGACAAATGAGCAGTTCTTC. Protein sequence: CASSLRATNEQFF.

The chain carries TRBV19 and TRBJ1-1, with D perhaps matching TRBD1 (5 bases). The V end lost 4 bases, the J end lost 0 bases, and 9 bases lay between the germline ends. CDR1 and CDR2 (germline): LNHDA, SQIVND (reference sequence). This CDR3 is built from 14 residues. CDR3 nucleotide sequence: TGTGCCAGTAGTAGGGGGGACTTGAACACTGAAGCTTTCTTT. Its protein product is CASSRGDLNTEAFF.

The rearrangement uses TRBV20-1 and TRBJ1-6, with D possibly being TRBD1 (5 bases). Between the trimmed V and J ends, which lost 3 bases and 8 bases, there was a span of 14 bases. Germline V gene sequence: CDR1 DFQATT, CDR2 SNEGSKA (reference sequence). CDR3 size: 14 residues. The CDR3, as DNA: TGCAGTGCTAGTTCAGGGACCCAACATTCACCCCTCCACTTT. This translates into CSASSGTQHSPLHF.

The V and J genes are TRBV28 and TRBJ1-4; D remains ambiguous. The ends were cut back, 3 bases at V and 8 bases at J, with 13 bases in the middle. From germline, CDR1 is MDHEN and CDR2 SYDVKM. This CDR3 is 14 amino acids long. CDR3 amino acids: CASSFMGNSEKLFF. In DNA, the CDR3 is TGTGCCAGCAGTTTCATGGGTAATTCCGAAAAACTGTTTTTT.

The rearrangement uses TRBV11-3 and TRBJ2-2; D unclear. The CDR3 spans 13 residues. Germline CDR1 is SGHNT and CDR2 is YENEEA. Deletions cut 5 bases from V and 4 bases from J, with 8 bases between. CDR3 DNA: TGTGCCAGCAGCCATGACCTCACCGGGGAGCTGTTTTTT. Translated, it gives CASSHDLTGELFF.

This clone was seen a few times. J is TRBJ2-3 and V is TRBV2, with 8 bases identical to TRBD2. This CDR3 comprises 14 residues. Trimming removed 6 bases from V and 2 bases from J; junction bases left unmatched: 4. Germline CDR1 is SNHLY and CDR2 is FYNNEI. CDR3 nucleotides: TGTGCCAGCAGCACTAGCGGTTTCACAGATACGCAGTATTTT. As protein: CASSTSGFTDTQYF.

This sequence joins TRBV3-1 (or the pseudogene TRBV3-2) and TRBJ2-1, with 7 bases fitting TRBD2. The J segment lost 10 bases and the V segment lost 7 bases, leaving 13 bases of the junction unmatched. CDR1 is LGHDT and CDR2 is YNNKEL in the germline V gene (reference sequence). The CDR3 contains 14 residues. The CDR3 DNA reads TGTGCCAGCAACCAGCGGGGTACAAGTGGGGAGCAGTTCTTC. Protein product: CASNQRGTSGEQFF.

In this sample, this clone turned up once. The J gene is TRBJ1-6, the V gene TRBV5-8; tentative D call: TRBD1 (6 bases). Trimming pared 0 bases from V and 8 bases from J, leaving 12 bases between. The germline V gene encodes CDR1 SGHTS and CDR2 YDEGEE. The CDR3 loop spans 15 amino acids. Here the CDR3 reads CASSLEAQGDSPLHF. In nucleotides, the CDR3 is TGTGCCAGCAGCTTGGAAGCACAGGGAGATTCACCCCTCCACTTT.

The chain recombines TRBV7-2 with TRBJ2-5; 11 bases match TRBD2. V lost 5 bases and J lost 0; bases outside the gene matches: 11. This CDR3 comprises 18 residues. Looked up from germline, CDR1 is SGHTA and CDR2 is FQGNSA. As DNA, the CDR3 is TGTGCCAGCAGCCGCCTCGCTACTAGCGGGAGTTACCAAGAGACCCAGTACTTC. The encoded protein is CASSRLATSGSYQETQYF.

Here the CDR3 reads CAAGQGRETQYF. DNA of the CDR3: TGTGCCGCGGGACAGGGTCGAGAGACCCAGTACTTC. This chain joins TRBV5-4 and TRBJ2-5; 9 nucleotides agree with TRBD1. The CDR3 is made up of 12 amino acids. Germline CDR1 SGHNT, CDR2 YYREEE (reference sequence). V lost 10 bases to trimming and J lost 4 bases; unmatched junction nucleotides: 5.

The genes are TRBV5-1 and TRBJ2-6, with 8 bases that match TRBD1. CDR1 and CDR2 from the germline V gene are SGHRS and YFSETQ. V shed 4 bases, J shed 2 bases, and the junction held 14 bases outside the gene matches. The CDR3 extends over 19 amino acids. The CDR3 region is CASSPRLGQVATGANVLTF. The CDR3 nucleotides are TGCGCCAGCAGCCCTAGGCTGGGACAGGTAGCTACTGGGGCCAACGTCCTGACTTTC.

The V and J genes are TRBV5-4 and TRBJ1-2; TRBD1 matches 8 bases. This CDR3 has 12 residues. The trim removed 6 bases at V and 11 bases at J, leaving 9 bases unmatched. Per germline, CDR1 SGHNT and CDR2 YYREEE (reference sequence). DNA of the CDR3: TGTGCCAGCACAACGGACAGGGAAAAATACACCTTC. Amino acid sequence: CASTTDREKYTF.

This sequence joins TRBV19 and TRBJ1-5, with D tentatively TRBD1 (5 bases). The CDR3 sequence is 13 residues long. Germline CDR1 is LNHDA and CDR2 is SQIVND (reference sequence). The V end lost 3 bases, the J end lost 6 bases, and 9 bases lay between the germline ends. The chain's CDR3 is CASSIRVSQPQHF. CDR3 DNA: TGTGCCAGTAGTATCAGGGTCAGTCAGCCCCAGCATTTT.

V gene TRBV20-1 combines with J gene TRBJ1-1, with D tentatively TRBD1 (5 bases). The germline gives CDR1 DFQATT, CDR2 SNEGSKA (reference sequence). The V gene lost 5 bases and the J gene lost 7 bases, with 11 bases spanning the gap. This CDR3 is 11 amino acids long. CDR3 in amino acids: CSADQGSEAFF. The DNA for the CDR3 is TGCAGTGCTGACCAGGGAAGTGAAGCTTTCTTT.

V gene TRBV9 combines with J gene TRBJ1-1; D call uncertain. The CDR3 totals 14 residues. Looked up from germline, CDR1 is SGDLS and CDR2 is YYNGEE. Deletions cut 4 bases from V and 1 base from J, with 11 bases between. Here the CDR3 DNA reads TGTGCCAGCAGCTCGATGGCGGGGAACACTGAAGCTTTCTTT. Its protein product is CASSSMAGNTEAFF.

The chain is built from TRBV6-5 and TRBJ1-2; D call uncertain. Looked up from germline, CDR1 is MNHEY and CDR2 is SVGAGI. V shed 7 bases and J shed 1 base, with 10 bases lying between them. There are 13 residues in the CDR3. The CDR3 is CASTRTINYGYTF. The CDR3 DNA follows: TGTGCCAGCACAAGGACTATTAACTATGGCTACACCTTC.

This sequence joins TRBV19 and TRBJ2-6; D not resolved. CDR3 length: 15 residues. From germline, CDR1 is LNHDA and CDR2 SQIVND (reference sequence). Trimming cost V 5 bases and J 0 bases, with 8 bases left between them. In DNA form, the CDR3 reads TGTGCCAGTAGTGATGGACCCTCTGGGGCCAACGTCCTGACTTTC. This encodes CASSDGPSGANVLTF.

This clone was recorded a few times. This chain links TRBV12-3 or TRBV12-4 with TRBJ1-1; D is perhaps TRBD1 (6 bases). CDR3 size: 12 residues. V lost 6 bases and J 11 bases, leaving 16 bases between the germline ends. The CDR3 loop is CASSQGYRGAFF. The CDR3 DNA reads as TGTGCCAGCAGCCAGGGGTATAGGGGCGCTTTCTTT.

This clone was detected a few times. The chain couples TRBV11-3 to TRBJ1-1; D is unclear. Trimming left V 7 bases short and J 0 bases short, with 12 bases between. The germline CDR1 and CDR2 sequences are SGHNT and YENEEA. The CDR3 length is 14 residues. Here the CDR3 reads CASKRTGLNTEAFF. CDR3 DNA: TGTGCCAGCAAAAGGACGGGGTTGAACACTGAAGCTTTCTTT.

As DNA, the CDR3 is TGTGCCAGCAGTGATTCCTACACAGATACGCAGTATTTT. This encodes CASSDSYTDTQYF. This rearrangement joins TRBV2 to TRBJ2-3, with no clear D. V lost 3 bases to trimming and J lost 2 bases, with 6 bases between them. The CDR3 totals 13 residues. CDR1 is SNHLY, CDR2 FYNNEI, per germline. The full variable domain, with the rest looked up from reference TRBV2 and TRBJ2-3, is EPEVTQTPSHQVTQMGQEVILRCVPISNHLYFYWYRQILGQKVEFLVSFYNNEISEKSEIFDDQFSVERPDGSNFTLKIRSTKLEDSAMYFCASSDSYTDTQYFGPGTRLTVL.

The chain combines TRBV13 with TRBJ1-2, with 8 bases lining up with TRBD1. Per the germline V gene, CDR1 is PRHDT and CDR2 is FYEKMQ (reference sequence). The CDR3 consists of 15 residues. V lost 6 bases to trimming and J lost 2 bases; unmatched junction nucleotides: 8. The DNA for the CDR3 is TGTGCCAGCAGTTACCGGACAGGGTTGAACTATGGCTACACCTTC. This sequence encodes CASSYRTGLNYGYTF.

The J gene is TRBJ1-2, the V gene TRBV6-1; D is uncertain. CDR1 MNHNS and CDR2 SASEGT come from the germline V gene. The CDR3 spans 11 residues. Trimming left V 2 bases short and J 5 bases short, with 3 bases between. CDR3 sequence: CASSERYGYTF. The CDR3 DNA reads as TGTGCCAGCAGTGAAAGATATGGCTACACCTTC.